One and the same sample provided the 4 T cell receptor beta chains below, sequenced in a study of chemoradiotherapy in HPV16-positive cancers. Profiling relied on immunoSEQ multiplex PCR, and the TCRdb table lists in-frame clones only, not all of them. The sample yields tens of thousands of clones, 92% seen once. Sequenced here: blood, sampled from a patient who underwent chemoradiotherapy. The receptors shown here come from a human donor with HPV-associated anogenital cancer.

V is TRBV5-5 and J is TRBJ1-5; 8 positions match TRBD1. Germline CDR1 SGHKS, CDR2 YYEKEE (reference sequence). J was trimmed by 4 bases and V by 4 bases; bases with no gene match: 10. The CDR3 has 16 residues. In nucleotides, the CDR3 is TGTGCCAGCAGCATTGACCCCAGGGGGCTGAATCAGCCCCAGCATTTT. Its protein is CASSIDPRGLNQPQHF.

The chain has TRBV19 and TRBJ2-3; 7 nucleotides line up with TRBD2. This CDR3 spans 14 amino acids. Per the germline V gene, CDR1 is LNHDA and CDR2 is SQIVND (reference sequence). Germline trimming cut 5 bases from V and 3 bases from J; bases unmatched to any gene: 5. The CDR3 DNA is TGTGCCAGTAGTCCAGCGGGACGAACAGATACGCAGTATTTT. This translates into CASSPAGRTDTQYF.

This clone was recorded once. This chain connects TRBV7-9 to TRBJ1-1, with D unresolved. Germline CDR1 is SEHNR and CDR2 is FQNEAQ (reference sequence). The CDR3 loop spans 15 amino acids. V shed 1 base and J shed 4 bases, with 13 bases lying between them. In nucleotides, the CDR3 is TGTGCCAGCAGCTTAGTCTGGGGTGCTGCCACTGAAGCTTTCTTT. This gives the protein CASSLVWGAATEAFF.

In this sample, this clone turned up once. One end of the junction does not line up with germline, which may come from a read error. The gene calls are TRBV4-1 and TRBJ2-7; possibly TRBD2 for D (6 bases). Per germline, CDR1 MGHRA and CDR2 YSYEKL. The CDR3 extends over 11 amino acids. The CDR3 DNA reads TGCGCCAGCAGCCACACACGGCGGGGCCCCTTC. Encoded protein: CASSHTRRGPF.